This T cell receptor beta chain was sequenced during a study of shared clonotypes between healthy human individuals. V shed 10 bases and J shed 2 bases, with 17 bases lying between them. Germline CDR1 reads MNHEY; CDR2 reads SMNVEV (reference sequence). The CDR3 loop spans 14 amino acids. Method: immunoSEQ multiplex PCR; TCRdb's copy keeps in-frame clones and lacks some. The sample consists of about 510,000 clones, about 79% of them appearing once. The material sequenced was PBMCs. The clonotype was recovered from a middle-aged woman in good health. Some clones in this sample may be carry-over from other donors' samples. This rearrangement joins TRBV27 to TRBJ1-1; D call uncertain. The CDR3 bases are TGTGCCACCGCCGAACAGCCGCTAAACACTGAAGCTTTCTTT. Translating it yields CATAEQPLNTEAFF.